This entry concerns a single T cell receptor (beta chain). The length of the CDR3 is 17 residues. V lost 3 bases to trimming and J lost 6 bases; unmatched junction nucleotides: 9. From germline, CDR1 is SGDLS and CDR2 YYNGEE. The record originates from a study of ipilimumab plus nivolumab after autologous stem cell transplantation. Overall study context: Typical patient got 5 or 6 ipilimumab doses and about eight nivolumab doses (median).

Patients got ipilimumab 1 mg/kg beginning 14 to 28 days post-transplant. TCRdb's copy holds only in-frame clones and misses some; the assay was immunoSEQ multiplex PCR. The repertoire consists of about 13,000 clones, with around 73% occurring once and the leading ten covering 15% to 20%. This clonotype originated in a male donor with diffuse large B-cell lymphoma. The rearrangement joins TRBV9 to TRBJ2-3; 14 bases agree with TRBD2. Sequences were derived from PBMCs, sampled in a trial of ipilimumab plus nivolumab as post-transplant consolidation. CDR3 sequence (DNA): TGTGCCAGCAGCGCCGGGACTAGCGGGAGACGAGCGGATACGCAGTATTTT. Residues: CASSAGTSGRRADTQYF.